This TCR beta chain was captured by sequencing in a study of cytomegalovirus exposure and HLA in healthy donors. Study overall: A previous analysis identified around 120 million unique TCR beta sequences derived from roughly 190 million T cells.

This clone showed up just a few times. Its antigen is unidentified. The V end was cut by 2 bases, the J end by 6 bases, with 11 bases between. CDR1 and CDR2 (germline): MGHRA, YSYEKL. The CDR3 loop spans 13 amino acids. General observations from the study: In a later analysis, compared with equally common non-associated chains, HLA-associated beta chains were more expanded.

PCR used 60 Vbeta primers and 13 Jbeta primers. Sequencing was performed with immunoSEQ multiplex PCR; in TCRdb, only in-frame clones are kept and a portion is missing. This sample yields roughly 200,000 clones, of which about 9% are seen a single time; approximately 1.5% belongs to the top ten. This clonotype was sampled from a woman in her twenties or thirties in good health and CMV-seropositive. What was sequenced was PBMCs. The V and J genes are TRBV4-1 and TRBJ2-7, with D possibly matching TRBD2 (6 bases). The CDR3 region is CASSQFGGAEQYF. The CDR3 DNA follows: TGCGCCAGCAGCCAATTCGGAGGGGCCGAGCAGTACTTC.